The 28 T cell receptor beta chains reported below all come from one sample, sequenced in a study of CD8 T cells in ankylosing spondylitis. Study-wide results and caveats: Typical of ankylosing spondylitis blood, it appeared, was a TCR beta motif of about eight highly homologous variants.

TCRdb redid the calling of the 5' RACE reads with MiXCR, one entry per CDR3 protein. The data show around 770,000 distinct CDR3 sequences, roughly 19% seen once. What these receptors recognize is not known. The sequenced sample consisted of blood, either unsorted or a sorted T cell fraction (not recorded which). All receptors come from a male donor with ankylosing spondylitis.

This clonotype occurred many times. The chain joins TRBV29-1 to TRBJ2-1; 9 bases agree with TRBD2. V lost 6 bases to trimming and J lost 2 bases; unmatched junction nucleotides: 5. This CDR3 region has 14 residues. In germline, CDR1 is SQVTM, CDR2 ANQGSEA. CDR3 nucleotides: TGCAGCGTCAGGACTAGCGCGACCTACAATGAGCAGTTCTTC. This encodes CSVRTSATYNEQFF.

The chain uses TRBV5-1 and TRBJ1-4; D call uncertain. V was cut by 7 bases and J by 5 bases, with 18 bases left in between. Germline CDR1 reads SGHRS; CDR2 reads YFSETQ. The CDR3 contains 15 residues. The DNA for the CDR3 is TGCGCCAGCGGAGCTGGCCGGGCCAGGAATGAAAAACTGTTTTTT. The encoded protein is CASGAGRARNEKLFF.

The rearrangement joins TRBV27 to TRBJ2-7, with TRBD2 matching over 8 bases. J was trimmed by 0 bases and V by 6 bases; bases with no gene match: 4. CDR1 and CDR2 (germline): MNHEY, SMNVEV (reference sequence). The length of the CDR3 is 14 residues. The CDR3 nucleotides read TGTGCCAGCAGGCCACTAGCGGACTCCTACGAGCAGTACTTC. Translated: CASRPLADSYEQYF.

V is TRBV11-2 and J is TRBJ2-7; D not certain. Germline V gene lookup returns CDR1 SGHAT and CDR2 FQNNGV. The V and J ends lost 5 bases and 5 bases respectively, with 7 bases between them. This CDR3 is 11 amino acids long. The CDR3 protein is CASSGMDEQYF. The CDR3 DNA reads as TGTGCCAGCAGCGGGATGGACGAGCAGTACTTC.

V is TRBV7-3 and J is TRBJ2-1, with D uncertain. In germline, CDR1 is SGHTA, CDR2 FQGTGA. V was cut by 5 bases and J by 3 bases, with 17 bases left in between. This CDR3 is built from 16 residues. CDR3 coding DNA: TGTGCCAGCAGCCATATTGGGCCGCACGACTACAATGAGCAGTTCTTC. This codes for CASSHIGPHDYNEQFF.

The genes are TRBV12-3 or TRBV12-4 and TRBJ1-2; D is undetermined. This CDR3 is 15 amino acids long. V was shortened by 2 bases and J by 3 bases, with 13 bases between the two germline ends. DNA of the CDR3: TGTGCCAGCAGTTTACCTCTGGGCGCGGACTATGGCTACACCTTC. This gives the protein CASSLPLGADYGYTF.

This chain joins TRBV18 and TRBJ2-7, with 11 bases lining up with TRBD1. The CDR3 consists of 16 residues. V lost 2 bases, J lost 6 bases, and 9 bases stayed unmatched. Germline V CDR1 and CDR2: KGHSH, LQKENI. The CDR3 spells CASSPFHQGTGGEQYF. In DNA, the CDR3 is TGTGCCAGCTCACCATTCCACCAGGGGACAGGGGGCGAGCAGTACTTC.

This rearrangement joins TRBV7-9 to TRBJ2-1, with TRBD2 matching over 10 bases. Germline CDR1 reads SEHNR; CDR2 reads FQNEAQ (reference sequence). The CDR3 consists of 16 residues. V gave up 3 bases and J gave up 0 bases; unmatched junction bases: 2. The CDR3 loop is CASSFTSGNSYNEQFF. The CDR3 DNA reads as TGTGCCAGCAGCTTTACTAGCGGGAACTCCTACAATGAGCAGTTCTTC.

Written as DNA, the CDR3 is TGTGCCAGCAGCCTGGTCGTGGCGTTTCTGGATACGCAGTATTTT. Translating it yields CASSLVVAFLDTQYF. V gene TRBV7-2 combines with J gene TRBJ2-3, with D hard to call. Between the trimmed V and J ends, which lost 5 bases and 6 bases, there was a span of 18 bases. The CDR3 has 15 amino acids. CDR1 is SGHTA and CDR2 is FQGNSA in the germline V gene.

The table lists this clonotype with a few counts. This chain uses TRBV2 with TRBJ2-7; 7 nucleotides agree with TRBD1. The CDR3 totals 15 residues. CDR1 SNHLY and CDR2 FYNNEI come from the germline V gene. Trimming cost V 4 bases and J 1 base; bases outside gene matches: 7. As DNA, the CDR3 is TGTGCCAGCAGTGGGGGGACAGTGGTGTCCTACGAGCAGTACTTC. Its translation is CASSGGTVVSYEQYF.

The rearrangement uses TRBV24-1 and TRBJ2-5; TRBD2 matches at 11 bases. J was trimmed by 5 bases and V by 4 bases; bases with no gene match: 11. Germline lookup yields CDR1 KGHDR and CDR2 SFDVKD. There are 17 residues in the CDR3. CDR3 residues: CATSEEGTSGGRETQYF. As DNA, the CDR3 is TGTGCCACCAGTGAGGAGGGGACTAGCGGCGGGCGGGAGACCCAGTACTTC.

In this sample, this clonotype turned up a few times. The rearrangement joins TRBV12-3 or TRBV12-4 to TRBJ1-5, with D unresolved. This CDR3 is built from 15 residues. Trimming took 2 bases from V and 3 from J, leaving 11 bases between them. In DNA, the CDR3 is TGTGCCAGCAGTTTATCAGGAACCGACAATCAGCCCCAGCATTTT. Amino acids: CASSLSGTDNQPQHF.

The chain combines TRBV5-5 with TRBJ1-1; D is ambiguous. The CDR3 has 14 amino acids. The V end was cut by 0 bases, the J end by 5 bases, with 11 bases between. Germline CDR1 SGHKS, CDR2 YYEKEE (reference sequence). CDR3 coding DNA: TGTGCCAGCAGCTTGGGGGCTCGATTGACTGAAGCTTTCTTT. Translated: CASSLGARLTEAFF.

There are a few counts of this clonotype. The rearrangement uses TRBV9 and TRBJ2-7; no firm D call. This CDR3 spans 16 amino acids. Germline CDR1 SGDLS, CDR2 YYNGEE. V was trimmed by 2 bases and J by 2 bases, leaving 17 bases between them. The CDR3 DNA reads as TGTGCCAGCAGCGTTGTTCTCGTTGGCACAGCCTACGAGCAGTACTTC. This sequence encodes CASSVVLVGTAYEQYF.

The chain links TRBV12-5 to TRBJ2-5; 9 bases are shared with TRBD1. The V and J ends lost 6 bases and 5 bases, in that order; junction bases with no gene match: 4. The CDR3 contains 13 residues. Looked up from germline, CDR1 is LGHNT and CDR2 is FRNRAP. CDR3 region: CASGTQGAETQYF. The CDR3 DNA sequence: TGTGCTAGTGGCACACAGGGGGCCGAGACCCAGTACTTC.

This clonotype was found a few times. The chain uses TRBV5-1 and TRBJ2-3, with D perhaps TRBD1 (6 bases). Germline V lookup: CDR1 SGHRS, CDR2 YFSETQ. The CDR3 is made up of 12 amino acids. Deletions cut 8 bases from V and 3 bases from J, with 10 bases between. DNA for the CDR3: TGCGCCAGTGGACAGACTACAGATACGCAGTATTTT. Protein product: CASGQTTDTQYF. The complete variable domain, with remaining parts taken from reference TRBV5-1 and TRBJ2-3, reads KAGVTQTPRYLIKTRGQQVTLSCSPISGHRSVSWYQQTPGQGLQFLFEYFSETQRNKGNFPGRFSGRQFSNSRSEMNVSTLELGDSALYLCASGQTTDTQYFGPGTRLTVL.

The V and J genes are TRBV12-3 or TRBV12-4 and TRBJ2-7; the D gene is possibly TRBD2 (6 bases). CDR3 length: 13 residues. The V end lost 10 bases, the J end lost 6 bases, and 19 bases lay between the germline ends. The CDR3 spells CATRASGVVEQYF. CDR3 in DNA: TGTGCCACCCGAGCATCGGGGGTGGTCGAGCAGTACTTC.

The chain joins TRBV7-9 to TRBJ2-1; 7 positions match TRBD2. CDR3 length: 14 amino acids. Germline trimming cut 7 bases from V and 4 bases from J; bases unmatched to any gene: 7. CDR1 is SEHNR, CDR2 FQNEAQ, per germline (reference sequence). In DNA form, the CDR3 reads TGTGCCAGCACCCCTTGGGGGGGGTACAATGAGCAGTTCTTC. It yields the protein CASTPWGGYNEQFF. Using reference TRBV7-9 and TRBJ2-1 for the parts outside the CDR3, the full variable domain is DTGVSQNPRHKITKRGQNVTFRCDPISEHNRLYWYRQTLGQGPEFLTYFQNEAQLEKSRLLSDRFSAERPKGSFSTLEIQRTEQGDSAMYLCASTPWGGYNEQFFGPGTRLTVL.

This clonotype has a handful of counts. The chain carries TRBV12-3 or TRBV12-4 and TRBJ2-7; TRBD1 matches at 11 bases. V shed 6 bases, J shed 6 bases, and the junction held 4 bases outside the gene matches. CDR3 length: 13 residues. The CDR3 here is CASRPGTGGEQYF. Here the CDR3 DNA reads TGTGCCAGCAGGCCCGGGACAGGGGGCGAGCAGTACTTC.

There are a few counts of this clonotype. This chain links TRBV6-4 with TRBJ2-2; maybe TRBD1 (5 bases). The V gene's germline CDR1 is MRHNA and CDR2 SNTAGT. V was pared by 6 bases and J by 6 bases, with 14 bases between. The CDR3 is made up of 14 amino acids. The CDR3 DNA reads as TGTGCCAGCAGACCAGGGTTTTGGTCCGGGGAGCTGTTTTTT. Translated, it gives CASRPGFWSGELFF.

CDR3 nucleotide sequence: TGTGCCAGCAGTGGATACAGCTCAGATACGCAGTATTTT. Residues: CASSGYSSDTQYF. This rearrangement joins TRBV6-1 to TRBJ2-3; D ambiguous. Trimming took off 4 bases at V and 4 bases at J, with 9 bases between the two ends. Germline V CDR1 and CDR2: MNHNS, SASEGT. CDR3 length equals 13 residues.

This clonotype was picked up a small number of times. This rearrangement joins TRBV28 to TRBJ1-6; the D gene is possibly TRBD1 (5 bases). Trimming took 1 base from V and 6 from J, leaving 7 bases between them. CDR1 and CDR2 from the germline V gene are MDHEN and SYDVKM. The CDR3 length is 14 residues. DNA for the CDR3: TGTGCCAGCAGTTTATACCAGGGTAATTCACCCCTCCACTTT. Translating gives CASSLYQGNSPLHF.

This chain uses TRBV6-1 with TRBJ2-1; 8 bases are a match to TRBD2. The CDR3 sequence is 14 residues long. J was trimmed by 7 bases and V by 6 bases; bases with no gene match: 8. Germline CDR1 reads MNHNS; CDR2 reads SASEGT. The CDR3 coding sequence is TGTGCCAGCAGATCATTAGCGGGGAGGAATGAGCAGTTCTTC. Its translation: CASRSLAGRNEQFF.

This clonotype occurred a few times. The chain combines TRBV5-1 with TRBJ2-1, with TRBD2 matching over 7 bases. With 0 bases clipped from V and 3 bases from J, the junction kept 12 bases outside the gene matches. The germline V gene has CDR1 SGHRS and CDR2 YFSETQ. The CDR3 sequence is 18 residues long. CDR3 sequence: CASSLAGGRTTNYNEQFF. Written as DNA, the CDR3 is TGCGCCAGCAGCTTGGCCGGCGGGAGAACCACAAACTACAATGAGCAGTTCTTC.

The J gene is TRBJ2-5, the V gene TRBV6-2 or TRBV6-3; D gene unclear. The V gene's germline CDR1 is MNHEY and CDR2 SVGEGT. Trimming took off 4 bases at V and 1 base at J, with 10 bases between the two ends. The CDR3 sequence is 14 residues long. CDR3 loop: CASSFRRAQETQYF. DNA of the CDR3: TGTGCCAGCAGTTTCCGTAGGGCCCAAGAGACCCAGTACTTC.

The V and J genes are TRBV7-6 and TRBJ2-7; possibly TRBD1 for D (7 bases). Germline V gives CDR1 SGHVS, CDR2 FNYEAQ. The CDR3 extends over 15 amino acids. Trimming shortened V by 2 bases and J by 2 bases, and 13 bases separated the two germline ends. The CDR3 is CASSLWGDSTYEQYF. In DNA form, the CDR3 reads TGTGCCAGCAGCTTATGGGGGGACAGTACCTACGAGCAGTACTTC.

There are a few counts of this clonotype. The rearrangement joins TRBV12-3 or TRBV12-4 to TRBJ2-7; the match to TRBD2 covers 10 bases. The CDR3 has 15 amino acids. V lost 5 bases to trimming and J lost 3 bases; unmatched junction nucleotides: 7. The CDR3 nucleotides read TGTGCCAGCAGTATAGGACTAGCGGAGGGCTACGAGCAGTACTTC. Translating it yields CASSIGLAEGYEQYF.

There are a few counts of this clonotype. The gene calls are TRBV12-3 or TRBV12-4 and TRBJ2-1; 11 bases agree with TRBD2. The V segment lost 7 bases and the J segment 6 bases; nucleotides outside the gene matches: 11. The CDR3 runs to 16 residues. The CDR3 DNA is TGTGCCAGCAATCTTAGCGGGGGGGCTGGTATCAATGAGCAGTTCTTC. Encoded protein: CASNLSGGAGINEQFF.